This TCR beta chain was profiled in a study of spatial heterogeneity in lung cancer (dated by TCRdb to the late 2010s). In terms of the full investigation: Beta-chain transcripts were consistently detected in greater numbers than alpha-chain transcripts, which likely reflects a higher abundance of beta-chain transcripts. In the raw uncorrected reads, each unique combination of TCR and UMI appeared more than ten times on average. In non-small cell lung cancer, the study made a quantitative comparison of TCR alpha and beta repertoires among multiple tumor regions, matched nontumor lung and blood. The study linked features of the TCR repertoire to counts of nonsynonymous mutations, which were determined by whole-exome sequencing of tumor tissue. At surgery, around 200 tumor regions, 61 to 75 matched nontumor lung samples and a few dozen PBMC samples were TCR-sequenced for both alpha and beta chains.

Overall study outcomes, separate from this receptor: Confirming at a functional level the hypothesis that regional TCRs recognize regional mutations was considered to require additional single-cell paired TCR alpha and beta sequencing. Ubiquitous expanded tumor TCRs were detected in blood more often at tumor resection than at routine follow-up.

This specimen's time point label, per the study, means: sample taken at primary tumor resection. Without any cell sorting, TCR sequencing was performed on whole RNA extracted either from tumor and nontumor lung tissue or from cryopreserved PBMC samples. Donors were about 70 patients with early-stage, untreated non-small cell lung cancer from the lung TRACERx cohort. Only patients with enough RNA available from two or more tumor regions were chosen for TCR sequencing. Looking up the germline V gene yields CDR1 SGHRS and CDR2 YFSETQ. Relative to germline, V is 2 bases shorter and J is 1 base shorter, with 14 bases between their ends. The CDR3 spans 16 residues, from the cysteine through the phenylalanine. Left in the record is the CDR3 DNA by itself, 48 bases read in frame from the first base. This clonotype was seen more than once but under ten times. No cognate antigen has been identified for it. Nothing much larger sits one base from this clone, and base qualities are not available.

The library was prepared using 5' RACE. TCRdb shows the sequencer as NextSeq 500. In the TCR library protocol, a unique molecular identifier was attached to each TCR cDNA molecule so that PCR and sequencing errors could be corrected. On the study's bioinformatics: Decombinator tools were used for TCR identification, UMI-based error correction and CDR3 extraction. TCRs above a frequency of 2 per 1,000, corresponding to the top 1% of the tumor frequency distribution, were defined as expanded. Renyi diversity was computed with the R vegan package after each repertoire had been subsampled 100 times to 5,000 TCRs. CDR3 similarity networks were built from amino acid triplet string-kernel similarity, connecting CDR3s with pairwise similarity above 0.82. TCRdb trimmed public reads at Q25 via fastp, called clones via MiXCR and kept in-frame beta chains. Rows are combined by CDR3 protein, so each entry shows the most common genes and DNA. TCRdb, rather than the study authors, made the V and J calls. The sample profile shows approximately 81,000 distinct CDR3 sequences; over 9.5% of them were found once. Around 4.3% of the sample is held by the ten biggest clonotypes.

This clonotype was obtained from a male donor with early-stage non-small cell lung cancer. The chain is encoded by TRBV5-1 joined to TRBJ2-3, with the D call tentatively TRBD1 or TRBD2, each fitting 5 bases. Source: PBMCs, taken at surgery. Read as DNA, the sequence is TGCGCCAGCAGCTTACTCGGGACCGGTGGCACAGATACGCAGTATTTT. This translates into CASSLLGTGGTDTQYF.